This T cell receptor beta chain appears in the sequencing data of a study of vaccination and CD4 T cells after COVID-19. The overall study: Of the convalescent patients, who were SARS-CoV-2 positive by nasal swab PCR, about 10 had mild and one severe disease. Points from the study as a whole: No early post-infection timepoints were studied, and convalescent patients studied were relatively few. Among reactive clones from convalescent patients, a median approximately 86% appeared only post-vaccination.

The CDR3 is 16 residues long. Trimming took 5 bases from V and 6 from J; bases not matched to a gene: 8. The germline gives CDR1 MNHEY, CDR2 SMNVEV (reference sequence). Notes on this clonotype: Its antigen is not identified.

The treatment is: roughly 10-day PBMC culture with coronavirus spike peptide pools or control peptides (ViraFEST assay). The authors replaced half the medium with fresh IL-2 medium on days 3 and 7. Sequenced with the Oncomine TCR Beta short-read assay was DNA taken from cultured CD4+ T cells. From the PCR reads, TCRdb called clonotypes with MiXCR, one entry per CDR3 protein. Of about 11,000 distinct CDR3 sequences listed, roughly 55% are singletons. This rearrangement joins TRBV27 to TRBJ2-4; 12 bases agree with TRBD2. The specimen sequenced was CD4+ T cells from blood, cultured in vitro. The source is a human donor who had recovered from COVID-19. This CDR3 reads CASSALPSGRGNIQYF. The CDR3 nucleotides read TGTGCCAGCAGTGCGCTGCCTAGCGGGAGGGGAAACATTCAGTACTTC.